The 17 T cell receptor beta chains reported below all come from one sample, sequenced in a study of shared clonotypes between healthy human individuals. Produced via immunoSEQ multiplex PCR; TCRdb's table is partial and in-frame only. This sample yields 650,000 to 800,000 clones, of which under 95% are seen a single time; 24% belongs to the top ten. Naive CD8 cells lacked CD45RO and underwent positive selection for CCR7, leaving out terminally differentiated effector memory CD45RA+ cells. Input material: naive CD8+ T cells sorted from blood. All receptors derive from a man between 25 and 39 years old in good health.

This chain joins TRBV10-3 and TRBJ2-7; TRBD1 matches at 7 bases. The length of the CDR3 is 14 residues. After removal of 2 bases from V and 3 bases from J, the junction contained 4 bases not matched to a gene. The germline V gene has CDR1 ENHRY and CDR2 SYGVKD. The CDR3 sequence is CAISETGADYEQYF. The CDR3 DNA is TGTGCCATCAGTGAGACAGGGGCGGACTACGAGCAGTACTTC.

The CDR3 sequence: CASSPGGRGYNEQFF. As DNA, the CDR3 is TGTGCCAGCAGCCCCGGCGGACGGGGCTACAATGAGCAGTTCTTC. This chain joins TRBV7-9 and TRBJ2-1; tentative D call: TRBD2 (5 bases). The V and J ends lost 5 bases and 3 bases respectively, with 14 bases between them. The CDR3 runs 15 residues. Looked up from germline, CDR1 is SEHNR and CDR2 is FQNEAQ (reference sequence). Based on the CDR3 plus reference TRBV7-9 and TRBJ2-1, the full variable domain is DTGVSQNPRHKITKRGQNVTFRCDPISEHNRLYWYRQTLGQGPEFLTYFQNEAQLEKSRLLSDRFSAERPKGSFSTLEIQRTEQGDSAMYLCASSPGGRGYNEQFFGPGTRLTVL.

The chain recombines TRBV29-1 with TRBJ2-7; D is unclear. This CDR3 region has 12 residues. Germline V gene data show CDR1 as SQVTM and CDR2 as ANQGSEA. The V gene lost 3 bases and the J gene lost 3 bases, with 9 bases spanning the gap. The chain's CDR3 is CSVDEDGYEQYF. In DNA form, the CDR3 reads TGCAGCGTTGATGAGGACGGCTACGAGCAGTACTTC.

CDR3 region: CASLLTGSYEQYF. CDR3 coding DNA: TGTGCCAGCCTTTTGACAGGCTCCTACGAGCAGTACTTC. J is TRBJ2-7 and V is TRBV2; tentatively, D is TRBD1 (6 bases). CDR1 and CDR2 (germline): SNHLY, FYNNEI. This CDR3 is 13 amino acids long. V gave up 8 bases and J gave up 0 bases, with 11 bases separating them.

Only a few counts were recorded for this clone. The same CDR3 arises from other DNA sequences in this sample as well. This chain joins TRBV5-6 and TRBJ2-7; D not resolved. CDR1 and CDR2 (germline): SGHDT, YYEEEE. V shed 1 base and J shed 1 base, with 3 bases lying between them. The CDR3 extends over 12 amino acids. This CDR3 is CASSLRSYEQYF. CDR3 sequence (DNA): TGTGCCAGCAGCTTGCGGTCCTACGAGCAGTACTTC. Full variable domain (rest looked up from reference TRBV5-6 and TRBJ2-7): DAGVTQSPTHLIKTRGQQVTLRCSPKSGHDTVSWYQQALGQGPQFIFQYYEEEERQRGNFPDRFSGHQFPNYSSELNVNALLLGDSALYLCASSLRSYEQYFGPGTRLTVT.

The J gene is TRBJ2-3, the V gene TRBV14; perhaps TRBD1 as D (5 bases). Trimming left V 1 base short and J 12 bases short, with 17 bases between. The CDR3 covers 14 residues. Germline loops: CDR1 SGHDN, CDR2 FVKESK. CDR3 nucleotide sequence: TGTGCCAGCAGCCAAGGGGGCCCGTACTCAGGACAGTATTTT. Amino acids: CASSQGGPYSGQYF.

The V call is TRBV4-1, the J call TRBJ1-2; tentative D call: TRBD1 (5 bases). The CDR3 consists of 15 residues. V lost 1 base and J 2 bases, leaving 11 bases between the germline ends. Germline V gene data show CDR1 as MGHRA and CDR2 as YSYEKL. DNA for the CDR3: TGCGCCAGCAGCCAAGTTGGCGGGGGGAACTATGGCTACACCTTC. Translation gives CASSQVGGGNYGYTF.

The chain couples TRBV5-1 to TRBJ1-1, with a tentative D call TRBD1 (6 bases). The CDR3 sequence is 14 residues long. Germline CDR1 is SGHRS and CDR2 is YFSETQ. V was clipped by 3 bases and J by 6 bases, with 15 bases between them. CDR3 coding DNA: TGCGCCAGCAGCTCACAGGGCAATAACGCTGAAGCTTTCTTT. Amino acids: CASSSQGNNAEAFF.

This clone is a singleton in its sample. The genes are TRBV19 and TRBJ2-2; D remains unclear. CDR1 and CDR2 (germline): LNHDA, SQIVND (reference sequence). The CDR3 runs 12 residues. V was cut by 0 bases and J by 13 bases, with 9 bases left in between. DNA of the CDR3: TGTGCCAGTAGTATAGAGTTTGGGTGGCTGTTTTTT. It encodes CASSIEFGWLFF.

This clone was counted a single time. The genes are TRBV9 and TRBJ2-7; tentative D call: TRBD1 (5 bases). Per the germline V gene, CDR1 is SGDLS and CDR2 is YYNGEE. The CDR3 sequence is 14 residues long. The V end lost 3 bases, the J end lost 4 bases, and 14 bases lay between the germline ends. The CDR3, as DNA: TGTGCCAGCAGCGCCATCGACAGAGAATACGAGCAGTACTTC. This translates into CASSAIDREYEQYF.

The rearrangement joins TRBV6-5 to TRBJ2-2; D unclear. In germline, CDR1 is MNHEY, CDR2 SVGAGI. There are 14 residues in the CDR3. V was clipped by 2 bases and J by 2 bases, with 6 bases between them. The chain's CDR3 is CASSYRINTGELFF. The CDR3 coding sequence is TGTGCCAGCAGTTACCGAATAAACACCGGGGAGCTGTTTTTT.

The table lists this clone with a few counts. J is TRBJ2-1 and V is TRBV25-1; TRBD2 matches at 7 bases. From germline, CDR1 is MGHDK and CDR2 SYGVNS. The trim removed 1 base at V and 3 bases at J, leaving 12 bases unmatched. The CDR3 extends over 18 amino acids. The CDR3 region is CASSESGSGSFGYNEQFF. The CDR3 region has the DNA TGTGCCAGCAGTGAATCGGGTAGCGGGTCCTTCGGCTACAATGAGCAGTTCTTC.

The chain joins TRBV11-2 to TRBJ2-7; D call uncertain. Trimming took off 2 bases at V and 1 base at J, with 9 bases between the two ends. The CDR3 consists of 14 residues. Looked up from germline, CDR1 is SGHAT and CDR2 is FQNNGV. CDR3 region: CASSLFPYSYEQYF. CDR3 nucleotide sequence: TGTGCCAGCAGCTTATTTCCGTATTCCTACGAGCAGTACTTC.

The chain couples TRBV7-9 to TRBJ1-5; D is unclear. The CDR3 is made up of 14 amino acids. Germline V CDR1 and CDR2: SEHNR, FQNEAQ (reference sequence). V was trimmed by 3 bases and J by 6 bases, leaving 12 bases between them. The CDR3 protein is CASSFNGNSQPQHF. The CDR3 DNA follows: TGTGCCAGCAGCTTTAACGGGAACAGTCAGCCCCAGCATTTT.

The chain joins TRBV10-3 to TRBJ2-1, with no clear D. Trimming shortened V by 0 bases and J by 0 bases, and 12 bases separated the two germline ends. CDR1 is ENHRY and CDR2 is SYGVKD in the germline V gene. This CDR3 comprises 17 residues. Written as DNA, the CDR3 is TGTGCCATCAGTGAGTCGATTTCGGAGAGCTCCTACAATGAGCAGTTCTTC. It is translated as CAISESISESSYNEQFF.

This clone was counted once. V is TRBV10-3 and J is TRBJ2-1, with unresolved D. Trimming took off 8 bases at V and 0 bases at J, with 17 bases between the two ends. Germline V CDR1 and CDR2: ENHRY, SYGVKD. CDR3 length: 16 amino acids. The CDR3 DNA reads as TGTGCCATCGGAACGGCGGACCAGAGCTCCTACAATGAGCAGTTCTTC. Amino acids: CAIGTADQSSYNEQFF.

This sequence joins TRBV7-8 and TRBJ2-7; no clear D. This CDR3 has 15 amino acids. CDR1 is SGHVS and CDR2 is FQNEAQ in the germline V gene. V was shortened by 0 bases and J by 4 bases, with 13 bases between the two germline ends. This CDR3 is CASSLAPAVGYEQYF. CDR3 DNA: TGTGCCAGCAGCTTAGCGCCTGCGGTTGGTTACGAGCAGTACTTC.